The 31 T cell receptor beta chains given below trace back to one sample, sequenced in a study of T-cell memory formation after mild COVID-19. Via MiXCR, TCRdb re-called the 5' RACE reads, giving one row per CDR3 protein. The table includes about half a million distinct CDR3 sequences, 15% to 20% detected once. Source material: PBMCs or a T cell subset sorted from them (not recorded which). The origin of the receptors is an adult woman who had mild COVID-19 (a few samples of this study predate the infection). Cell type and time point are not known.

This sequence joins TRBV6-5 and TRBJ2-7, with a possible D match to TRBD2 (6 bases). CDR1 and CDR2 from the germline V gene are MNHEY and SVGAGI. V was cut by 0 bases and J by 0 bases, with 12 bases left in between. The CDR3 runs 16 residues. The CDR3 region has the DNA TGTGCCAGCAGTTACTCGCGGGGCCAGAGCTCCTACGAGCAGTACTTC. This encodes CASSYSRGQSSYEQYF.

The gene calls are TRBV27 and TRBJ1-1; a weak D match, TRBD1 (5 bases). The CDR3 runs to 14 residues. CDR1 is MNHEY and CDR2 is SMNVEV in the germline V gene (reference sequence). V shed 6 bases and J shed 5 bases, with 16 bases lying between them. CDR3 in DNA: TGTGCCAGCAGCTCTGGGCCAGGGCTAACTGAAGCTTTCTTT. Amino acids: CASSSGPGLTEAFF.

CDR3 coding DNA: TGTGCCAGCAGTTACCTCCAAGGTGAGCAGGGATTGTCCTACGAGCAGTACTTC. This translates into CASSYLQGEQGLSYEQYF. V and J are TRBV6-6 and TRBJ2-7; TRBD1 might be the D (5 bases). V dropped 2 bases and J dropped 1 base, with 21 bases sitting between them. Germline loops: CDR1 MNHNY, CDR2 SVGAGI (reference sequence). The length of the CDR3 is 18 residues.

The chain has TRBV20-1 and TRBJ2-7; 10 bases align to TRBD2. Germline V gene lookup returns CDR1 DFQATT and CDR2 SNEGSKA (reference sequence). The CDR3 is 16 residues long. Unmatched junction bases numbered 5, after V lost 0 bases and J lost 0 bases. CDR3: CSARDFLAGDSYEQYF. CDR3 DNA sequence: TGCAGTGCTAGAGATTTCCTAGCGGGAGACTCCTACGAGCAGTACTTC.

This clonotype has more than one count but fewer than ten. The junction does not match germline at one end; this may be a read error. The chain employs TRBV9 and TRBJ2-2; tentatively, D is TRBD2 (6 bases). The CDR3 runs 15 residues. Germline V gives CDR1 SGDLS, CDR2 YYNGEE. The CDR3 spells CASSVARENAGELFF. In DNA, the CDR3 is TGTGCCAGCAGCGTAGCTCGGGAGAACGCCGGGGAGCTGTTTTTT.

The V and J genes are TRBV6-6 and TRBJ1-2; a possible D gene is TRBD1 (6 bases). Germline V CDR1 and CDR2: MNHNY, SVGAGI (reference sequence). The CDR3 runs 12 residues. V was cut by 7 bases and J by 8 bases, with 14 bases left in between. The CDR3 coding sequence is TGTGCCAGCATTGCAGGGGTTGGCGGCTACACCTTC. Its protein is CASIAGVGGYTF.

This clonotype was seen only a few times. The CDR3 sequence: CASSRRGKTATYEQYF. The DNA of the CDR3 is TGTGCCAGCAGCCGGCGAGGGAAAACAGCGACCTACGAGCAGTACTTC. The chain carries TRBV11-2 and TRBJ2-7; D perhaps matches TRBD2 (5 bases). There are 16 residues in the CDR3. Germline-derived CDR1 and CDR2 are SGHAT and FQNNGV. The V end lost 5 bases, the J end lost 2 bases, and 19 bases lay between the germline ends.

This clonotype was counted a few times. The chain joins TRBV7-3 to TRBJ2-7, with 7 bases that match TRBD2. The J segment lost 6 bases and the V segment lost 5 bases, leaving 10 bases of the junction unmatched. CDR3 size: 14 residues. Germline V lookup: CDR1 SGHTA, CDR2 FQGTGA. The CDR3 spells CASSPGAGAGEQYF. In DNA form, the CDR3 reads TGTGCCAGCAGCCCCGGGGCGGGAGCGGGCGAGCAGTACTTC. The full variable domain, with the rest looked up from reference TRBV7-3 and TRBJ2-7, is GAGVSQTPSNKVTEKGKYVELRCDPISGHTALYWYRQSLGQGPEFLIYFQGTGAADDSGLPNDRFFAVRPEGSVSTLKIQRTERGDSAVYLCASSPGAGAGEQYFGPGTRLTVT.

This clonotype was picked up a small number of times. The chain links TRBV7-2 to TRBJ2-1, with TRBD2 identical over 7 bases. Germline V gives CDR1 SGHTA, CDR2 FQGNSA. The CDR3 has 14 residues. V dropped 4 bases and J dropped 1; count of bases not matched to a gene: 1. This chain's CDR3 is CASSWDYSYNEQFF. In DNA, the CDR3 is TGTGCCAGCAGCTGGGACTATTCCTACAATGAGCAGTTCTTC.

This clonotype has more than one count but fewer than ten. This rearrangement joins TRBV25-1 to TRBJ2-5; 9 nucleotides agree with TRBD2. V lost 3 bases and J lost 0; bases outside the gene matches: 8. CDR1 is MGHDK, CDR2 SYGVNS, per germline. The CDR3 has 17 residues. The CDR3 DNA sequence: TGTGCCAGCAGTGACCCCCGACTAGCGGCGTACCAAGAGACCCAGTACTTC. Its protein product is CASSDPRLAAYQETQYF.

This rearrangement joins TRBV29-1 to TRBJ2-5; no reliable D call. Germline lookup yields CDR1 SQVTM and CDR2 ANQGSEA. This CDR3 is built from 13 residues. V dropped 7 bases and J dropped 1 base, with 13 bases sitting between them. The CDR3 DNA reads TGCAGCGGATCCTTCTGGGGCCAAGAGACCCAGTACTTC. It specifies CSGSFWGQETQYF.

The V call is TRBV4-1, the J call TRBJ2-1, with TRBD1 matching over 7 bases. Germline loops: CDR1 MGHRA, CDR2 YSYEKL. V lost 1 base, J lost 0 bases, and 3 bases stayed unmatched. The CDR3 runs to 16 residues. The CDR3 coding sequence is TGCGCCAGCAGCCAAGCGGACAGGAGCTCCTACAATGAGCAGTTCTTC. It specifies CASSQADRSSYNEQFF.

This clonotype has just a few counts. V gene TRBV5-1 combines with J gene TRBJ1-2; D is ambiguous. This CDR3 is built from 15 residues. Germline V gene sequence: CDR1 SGHRS, CDR2 YFSETQ. V lost 0 bases and J 4 bases, leaving 13 bases between the germline ends. The chain's CDR3 is CASSLDGTSTYGYTF. The CDR3, as DNA: TGCGCCAGCAGCTTGGACGGAACTTCAACCTATGGCTACACCTTC.

This clonotype was detected a few times. The V gene is TRBV20-1, the J gene TRBJ2-5; D uncertain. Germline V gene sequence: CDR1 DFQATT, CDR2 SNEGSKA (reference sequence). The V end lost 6 bases, the J end lost 3 bases, and 11 bases lay between the germline ends. CDR3 size: 12 residues. The CDR3 nucleotides read TGCAGTGCAACGGACCTTAAAGAGACCCAGTACTTC. Protein: CSATDLKETQYF.

In DNA form, the CDR3 reads TGTGCCAGCAGCTCCCCCGAGGGGGTAAGCACAGATACGCAGTATTTT. This codes for CASSSPEGVSTDTQYF. This chain uses TRBV7-2 with TRBJ2-3; a possible D gene is TRBD1 (6 bases). The V and J ends lost 4 bases and 0 bases respectively, with 14 bases between them. This CDR3 has 16 residues. The germline V gene has CDR1 SGHTA and CDR2 FQGNSA.

This chain joins TRBV18 and TRBJ2-1; TRBD1 matches at 8 bases. The CDR3 is 15 amino acids. Germline V gene data show CDR1 as KGHSH and CDR2 as LQKENI. Losses at the gene ends were 5 bases for V and 3 bases for J; bases not matched to a gene: 6. The CDR3 nucleotides are TGTGCCAGCTCAACCACGGGGACAGGCTACAATGAGCAGTTCTTC. Translating it yields CASSTTGTGYNEQFF. The complete variable domain, with remaining parts taken from reference TRBV18 and TRBJ2-1, reads NAGVMQNPRHLVRRRGQEARLRCSPMKGHSHVYWYRQLPEEGLKFMVYLQKENIIDESGMPKERFSAEFPKEGPSILRIQQVVRGDSAAYFCASSTTGTGYNEQFFGPGTRLTVL.

This chain connects TRBV19 to TRBJ1-1, with 7 positions matching TRBD1. The germline V gene has CDR1 LNHDA and CDR2 SQIVND (reference sequence). V lost 7 bases to trimming and J lost 6 bases; unmatched junction nucleotides: 8. This CDR3 is built from 13 residues. The CDR3 DNA reads TGTGCCAGTACCGAGACAGGGTCCCCTGAAGCTTTCTTT. It translates to CASTETGSPEAFF.

The V call is TRBV5-5, the J call TRBJ1-1; 7 bases line up with TRBD1. V trimming: 5 bases; J trimming: 4 bases; junction bases outside the gene matches: 5. From germline, CDR1 is SGHKS and CDR2 YYEKEE (reference sequence). The CDR3 sequence is 13 residues long. CDR3 in amino acids: CASRLGTATEAFF. CDR3 coding DNA: TGTGCCAGCAGACTAGGGACAGCCACTGAAGCTTTCTTT.

A few counts support this clonotype. The chain couples TRBV11-1 to TRBJ2-1, with 8 bases matching TRBD2. This CDR3 contains 17 residues. CDR1 and CDR2 (germline): SGHAT, FQDESV (reference sequence). The V segment lost 5 bases and the J segment 3 bases; nucleotides outside the gene matches: 12. The chain's CDR3 is CASSDNRLAGLYNEQFF. The CDR3 region has the DNA TGTGCCAGCAGCGATAACAGGCTAGCGGGCCTCTACAATGAGCAGTTCTTC.

This clonotype was counted a few times. The chain employs TRBV9 and TRBJ1-2; 7 nucleotides match TRBD1. This CDR3 comprises 14 residues. V lost 0 bases to trimming and J lost 8 bases; unmatched junction nucleotides: 7. Germline assignment: CDR1 SGDLS and CDR2 YYNGEE. Here the CDR3 DNA reads TGTGCCAGCAGCGTAGGCAGACAGGGTGACGGCTACACCTTC. Its protein product is CASSVGRQGDGYTF.

This clonotype was counted only a few times. The chain has TRBV12-3 or TRBV12-4 and TRBJ1-1; D gene unclear. This CDR3 has 11 amino acids. V lost 4 bases, J lost 3 bases, and 3 bases lay in between. CDR3 DNA sequence: TGTGCCAGCAGTTCCCACACTGAAGCTTTCTTT. Encoded protein: CASSSHTEAFF.

This clonotype appeared a few times. The rearrangement links TRBV4-1 to TRBJ2-7; 7 bases match TRBD1. CDR3 size: 16 residues. The junction had 12 bases not matched to a gene; V was cut back by 5 bases and J by 2 bases. Germline V gene lookup returns CDR1 MGHRA and CDR2 YSYEKL. The CDR3 reads CASSKAGGGGPYEQYF. The CDR3, as DNA: TGCGCCAGCAGCAAAGCAGGGGGTGGAGGTCCCTACGAGCAGTACTTC.

At least ten counts were recorded for this clonotype. This chain links TRBV4-1 with TRBJ2-7; D gene unclear. The CDR3 loop spans 17 amino acids. V lost 1 base, J lost 0 bases, and 16 bases lay in between. From germline, CDR1 is MGHRA and CDR2 YSYEKL. CDR3 loop: CASSQALGGVSSYEQYF. The CDR3 DNA sequence: TGCGCCAGCAGCCAAGCGTTAGGTGGGGTAAGCTCCTACGAGCAGTACTTC.

There are a few counts of this clonotype. The chain recombines TRBV4-2 with TRBJ2-1, with D possibly matching TRBD2 (6 bases). Per the germline V gene, CDR1 is LGHNA and CDR2 is YNFKEQ. Trimming stripped 5 bases from V and 6 bases from J, with 14 bases between. The CDR3 totals 14 residues. CDR3 DNA: TGTGCCAGCAGCAATCCGGGAGCTGGCAATGAGCAGTTCTTC. Translation gives CASSNPGAGNEQFF.

The genes are TRBV5-1 and TRBJ2-5; 9 positions agree with TRBD1. Germline V gives CDR1 SGHRS, CDR2 YFSETQ. After removal of 0 bases from V and 6 bases from J, the junction contained 6 bases not matched to a gene. CDR3 length: 15 residues. CDR3 in amino acids: CASSLDGGQGQTQYF. The CDR3 nucleotides are TGCGCCAGCAGCTTGGATGGGGGACAGGGCCAGACCCAGTACTTC.

The chain's CDR3 is CASSLGSGANTGELFF. The CDR3 nucleotides read TGTGCCAGCAGTTTAGGCAGCGGAGCGAACACCGGGGAGCTGTTTTTT. The J gene is TRBJ2-2, the V gene TRBV12-3 or TRBV12-4; D perhaps matches TRBD2 (5 bases). The CDR3 runs 16 residues. The V end lost 1 base, the J end lost 0 bases, and 9 bases lay between the germline ends.

The chain has TRBV7-9 and TRBJ2-1; tentative D call: TRBD2 (5 bases). Germline V gene data show CDR1 as SEHNR and CDR2 as FQNEAQ (reference sequence). Deletions cut 0 bases from V and 5 bases from J, with 14 bases between. The CDR3 consists of 16 residues. The DNA for the CDR3 is TGTGCCAGCAGCTTAGCGTCGGCGGGCCGGCACAATGAGCAGTTCTTC. Its protein product is CASSLASAGRHNEQFF.

The gene calls are TRBV29-1 and TRBJ2-7, with 12 bases lining up with TRBD2. J lost 1 base, V lost 1 base, and 8 bases had no gene match. Germline V CDR1 and CDR2: SQVTM, ANQGSEA. The CDR3 covers 17 residues. DNA for the CDR3: TGCAGCGTTGAAGGAAGACTAGCGGGAGCGAGGTCCTACGAGCAGTACTTC. As protein: CSVEGRLAGARSYEQYF.

This clonotype was found a few times. The V and J genes are TRBV28 and TRBJ2-1, with a weak D call TRBD2 (6 bases). Germline values: CDR1 MDHEN, CDR2 SYDVKM. Deletions cut 6 bases from V and 10 bases from J, with 25 bases between. This CDR3 has 16 amino acids. The CDR3, as DNA: TGTGCCAGCAGCCAATTAGCGGTTCCCTCGTCGGTCGAGCAGTTCTTC. Amino acid sequence: CASSQLAVPSSVEQFF. Complete variable domain (other parts from reference TRBV28 and TRBJ2-1): DVKVTQSSRYLVKRTGEKVFLECVQDMDHENMFWYRQDPGLGLRLIYFSYDVKMKEKGDIPEGYSVSREKKERFSLILESASTNQTSMYLCASSQLAVPSSVEQFFGPGTRLTVL.

This clonotype was observed a few times. This sequence joins TRBV7-2 and TRBJ1-5; no definite D call. Trimming cost V 1 base and J 6 bases, with 13 bases left between them. CDR1 SGHTA and CDR2 FQGNSA come from the germline V gene. The CDR3 consists of 15 residues. CDR3 loop: CASSLGLGRGQPQHF. CDR3 DNA sequence: TGTGCCAGCAGCTTAGGGCTGGGTCGAGGTCAGCCCCAGCATTTT.

The CDR3 nucleotides read TGTGCCAGCAGCCAGGGGCAGGGGTATTCACCCCTCCACTTT. Protein product: CASSQGQGYSPLHF. The rearrangement uses TRBV7-2 and TRBJ1-6, with D maybe TRBD1 (6 bases). The CDR3 contains 14 residues. Trimming removed 5 bases at V and 8 bases at J, with 13 bases between. In germline, CDR1 is SGHTA, CDR2 FQGNSA.